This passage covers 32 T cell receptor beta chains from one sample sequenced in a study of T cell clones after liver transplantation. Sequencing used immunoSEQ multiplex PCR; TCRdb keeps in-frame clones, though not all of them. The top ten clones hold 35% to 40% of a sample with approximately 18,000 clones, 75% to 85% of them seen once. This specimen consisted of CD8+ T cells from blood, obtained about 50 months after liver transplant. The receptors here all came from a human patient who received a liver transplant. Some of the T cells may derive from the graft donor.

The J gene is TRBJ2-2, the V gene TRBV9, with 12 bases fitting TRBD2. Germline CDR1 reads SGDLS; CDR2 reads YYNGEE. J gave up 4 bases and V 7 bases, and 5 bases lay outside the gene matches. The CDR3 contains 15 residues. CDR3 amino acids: CASGRGLAGTGELFF. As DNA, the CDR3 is TGTGCCAGCGGGAGGGGACTAGCGGGCACCGGGGAGCTGTTTTTT.

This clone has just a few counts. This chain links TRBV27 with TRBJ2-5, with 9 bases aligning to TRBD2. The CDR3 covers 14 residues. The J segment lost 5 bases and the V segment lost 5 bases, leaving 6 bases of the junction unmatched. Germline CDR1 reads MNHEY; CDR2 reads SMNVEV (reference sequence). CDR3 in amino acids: CASSQAGGLETQYF. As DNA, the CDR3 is TGTGCCAGCAGTCAAGCGGGAGGTCTGGAGACCCAGTACTTC.

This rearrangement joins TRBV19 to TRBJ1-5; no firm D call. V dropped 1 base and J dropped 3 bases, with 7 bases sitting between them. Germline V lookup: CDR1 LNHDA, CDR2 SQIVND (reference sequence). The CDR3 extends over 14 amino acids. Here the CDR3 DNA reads TGTGCCAGTAGTATAGGTCAGCCCAATCAGCCCCAGCATTTT. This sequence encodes CASSIGQPNQPQHF.

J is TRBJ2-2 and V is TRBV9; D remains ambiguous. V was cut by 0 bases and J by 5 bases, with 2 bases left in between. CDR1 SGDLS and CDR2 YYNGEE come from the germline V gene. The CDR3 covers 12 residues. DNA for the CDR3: TGTGCCAGCAGCGTAGCTACCGGGGAGCTGTTTTTT. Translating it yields CASSVATGELFF.

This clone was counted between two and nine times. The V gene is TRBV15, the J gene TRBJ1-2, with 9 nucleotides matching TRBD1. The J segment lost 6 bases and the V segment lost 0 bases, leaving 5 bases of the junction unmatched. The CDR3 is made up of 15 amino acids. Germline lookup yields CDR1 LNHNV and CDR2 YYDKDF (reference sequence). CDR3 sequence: CATSRDRGTGHGYTF. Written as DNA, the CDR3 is TGTGCCACCAGCAGAGATCGAGGGACAGGGCATGGCTACACCTTC.

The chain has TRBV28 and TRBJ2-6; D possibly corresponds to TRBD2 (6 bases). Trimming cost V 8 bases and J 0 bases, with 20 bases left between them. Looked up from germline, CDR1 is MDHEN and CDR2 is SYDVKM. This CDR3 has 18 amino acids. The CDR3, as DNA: TGTGCCAGCTCACGGCGGGGCCCTCCTCTCTCTGGGGCCAACGTCCTGACTTTC. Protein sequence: CASSRRGPPLSGANVLTF.

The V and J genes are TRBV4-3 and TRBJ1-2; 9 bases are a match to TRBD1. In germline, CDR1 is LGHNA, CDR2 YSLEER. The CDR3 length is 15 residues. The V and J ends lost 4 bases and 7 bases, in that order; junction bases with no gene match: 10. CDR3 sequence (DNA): TGCGCCAGCAGCCCAGAAATACAGGGGGCCTTTGGCTACACCTTC. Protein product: CASSPEIQGAFGYTF.

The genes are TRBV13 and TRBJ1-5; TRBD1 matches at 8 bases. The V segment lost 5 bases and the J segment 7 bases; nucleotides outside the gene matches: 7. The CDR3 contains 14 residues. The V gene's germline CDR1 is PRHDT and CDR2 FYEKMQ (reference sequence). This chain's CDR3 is CASSPGQGSQPQHF. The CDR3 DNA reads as TGTGCCAGCAGCCCCGGACAGGGTAGCCAGCCCCAGCATTTT.

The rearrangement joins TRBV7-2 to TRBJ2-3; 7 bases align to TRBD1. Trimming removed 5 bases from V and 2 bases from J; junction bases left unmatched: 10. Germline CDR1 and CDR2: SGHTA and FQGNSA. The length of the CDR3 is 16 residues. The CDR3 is CASSTFTTGPTDTQYF. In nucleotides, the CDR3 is TGTGCCAGCAGCACATTCACGACAGGGCCCACAGATACGCAGTATTTT.

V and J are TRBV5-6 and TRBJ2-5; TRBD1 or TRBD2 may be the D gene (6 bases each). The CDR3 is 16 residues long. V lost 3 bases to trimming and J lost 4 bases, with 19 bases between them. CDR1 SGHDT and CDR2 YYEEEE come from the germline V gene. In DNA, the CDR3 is TGTGCCAGCAGCTGGATAGGTAGGGGGGATGGAGAGACCCAGTACTTC. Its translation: CASSWIGRGDGETQYF.

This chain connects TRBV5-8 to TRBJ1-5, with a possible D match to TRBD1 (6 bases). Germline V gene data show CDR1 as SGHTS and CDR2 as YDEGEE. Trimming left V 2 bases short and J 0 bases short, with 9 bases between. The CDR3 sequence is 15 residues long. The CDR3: CASSLQGYSNQPQHF. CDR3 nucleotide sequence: TGTGCCAGCAGCTTACAGGGTTATAGCAATCAGCCCCAGCATTTT.

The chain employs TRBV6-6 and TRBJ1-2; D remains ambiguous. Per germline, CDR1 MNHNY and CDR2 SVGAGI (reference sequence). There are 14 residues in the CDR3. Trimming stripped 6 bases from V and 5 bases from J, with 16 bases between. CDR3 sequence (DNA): TGTGCCAGCAGCCCCGGGTACGGAGCTTATGGCTACACCTTC. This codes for CASSPGYGAYGYTF.

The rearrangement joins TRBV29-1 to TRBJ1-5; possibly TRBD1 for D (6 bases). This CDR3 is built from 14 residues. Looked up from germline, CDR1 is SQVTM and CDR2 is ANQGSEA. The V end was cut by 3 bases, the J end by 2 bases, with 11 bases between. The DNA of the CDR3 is TGCAGCGTTGAGGAGTCAGGGGGCAATCAGCCCCAGCATTTT. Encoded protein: CSVEESGGNQPQHF.

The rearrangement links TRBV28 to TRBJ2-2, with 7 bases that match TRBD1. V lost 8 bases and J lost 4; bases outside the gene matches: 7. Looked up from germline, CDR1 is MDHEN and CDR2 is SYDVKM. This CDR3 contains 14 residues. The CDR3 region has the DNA TGTGCCAGCTCCTACAGGGGTAGCACCGGGGAGCTGTTTTTT. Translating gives CASSYRGSTGELFF.

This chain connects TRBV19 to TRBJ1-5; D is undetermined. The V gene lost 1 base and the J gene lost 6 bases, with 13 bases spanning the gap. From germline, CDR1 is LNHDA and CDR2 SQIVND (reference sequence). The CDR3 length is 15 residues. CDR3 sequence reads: CASSIGIGEGQPQHF. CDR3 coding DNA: TGTGCCAGTAGTATAGGAATCGGGGAAGGTCAGCCCCAGCATTTT. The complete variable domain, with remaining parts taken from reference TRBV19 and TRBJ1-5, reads DGGITQSPKYLFRKEGQNVTLSCEQNLNHDAMYWYRQDPGQGLRLIYYSQIVNDFQKGDIAEGYSVSREKKESFPLTVTSAQKNPTAFYLCASSIGIGEGQPQHFGDGTRLSIL.

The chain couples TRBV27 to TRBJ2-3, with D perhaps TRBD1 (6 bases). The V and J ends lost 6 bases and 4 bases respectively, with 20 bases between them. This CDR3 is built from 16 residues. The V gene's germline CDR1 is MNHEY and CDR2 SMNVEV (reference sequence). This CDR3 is CASRYPPEGGPDTQYF. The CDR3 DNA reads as TGTGCCAGCAGATATCCCCCCGAAGGGGGACCAGATACGCAGTATTTT.

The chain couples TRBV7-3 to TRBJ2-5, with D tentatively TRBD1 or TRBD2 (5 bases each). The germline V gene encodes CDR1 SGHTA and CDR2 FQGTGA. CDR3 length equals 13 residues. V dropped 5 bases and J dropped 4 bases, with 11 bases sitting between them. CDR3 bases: TGTGCCAGCAGCCTCCATGGGGGAGAGACCCAGTACTTC. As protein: CASSLHGGETQYF. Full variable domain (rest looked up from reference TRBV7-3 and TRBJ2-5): GAGVSQTPSNKVTEKGKYVELRCDPISGHTALYWYRQSLGQGPEFLIYFQGTGAADDSGLPNDRFFAVRPEGSVSTLKIQRTERGDSAVYLCASSLHGGETQYFGPGTRLLVL.

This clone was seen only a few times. CDR3 DNA: TGTGCCAGCAGCCAGACGGACAGGGAGAATCAGCCCCAGCATTTT. It yields the protein CASSQTDRENQPQHF. V gene TRBV4-2 combines with J gene TRBJ1-5; 8 bases match TRBD1. This CDR3 has 15 amino acids. The germline gives CDR1 LGHNA, CDR2 YNFKEQ. V was clipped by 3 bases and J by 4 bases; unmatched bases: 5.

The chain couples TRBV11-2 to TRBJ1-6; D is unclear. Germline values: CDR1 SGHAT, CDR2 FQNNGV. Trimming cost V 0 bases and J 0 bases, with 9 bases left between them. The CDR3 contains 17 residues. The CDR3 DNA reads TGTGCCAGCAGCTTAGATCGGGGAAGCTCCTATAATTCACCCCTCCACTTT. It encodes CASSLDRGSSYNSPLHF.

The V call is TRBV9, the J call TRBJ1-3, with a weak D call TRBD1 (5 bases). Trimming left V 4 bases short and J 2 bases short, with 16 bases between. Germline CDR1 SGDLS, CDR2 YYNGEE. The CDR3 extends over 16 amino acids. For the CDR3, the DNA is TGTGCCAGCAGCCCGGGACGCCGCCCAACTGGAAACACCATATATTTT. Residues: CASSPGRRPTGNTIYF. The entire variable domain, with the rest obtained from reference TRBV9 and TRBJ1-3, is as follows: DSGVTQTPKHLITATGQRVTLRCSPRSGDLSVYWYQQSLDQGLQFLIQYYNGEERAKGNILERFSAQQFPDLHSELNLSSLELGDSALYFCASSPGRRPTGNTIYFGEGSWLTVV.

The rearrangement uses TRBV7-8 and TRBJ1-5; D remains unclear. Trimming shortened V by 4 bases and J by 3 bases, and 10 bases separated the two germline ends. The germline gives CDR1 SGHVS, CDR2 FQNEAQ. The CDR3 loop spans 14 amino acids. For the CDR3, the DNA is TGTGCCAGCAGCTCCGGGCAGGTCAATCAGCCCCAGCATTTT. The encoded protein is CASSSGQVNQPQHF.

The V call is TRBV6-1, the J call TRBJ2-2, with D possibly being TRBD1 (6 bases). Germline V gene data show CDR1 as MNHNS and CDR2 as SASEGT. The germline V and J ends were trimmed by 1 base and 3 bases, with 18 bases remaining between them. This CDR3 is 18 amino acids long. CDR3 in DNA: TGTGCCAGCAGTGAAGGCCCGTACAGGGTATCAGACACCGGGGAGCTGTTTTTT. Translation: CASSEGPYRVSDTGELFF.

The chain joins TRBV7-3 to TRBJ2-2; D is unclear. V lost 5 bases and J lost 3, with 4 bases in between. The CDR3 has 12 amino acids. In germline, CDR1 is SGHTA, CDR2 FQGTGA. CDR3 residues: CASSHDTGELFF. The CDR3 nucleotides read TGTGCCAGCAGCCACGACACCGGGGAGCTGTTTTTT.

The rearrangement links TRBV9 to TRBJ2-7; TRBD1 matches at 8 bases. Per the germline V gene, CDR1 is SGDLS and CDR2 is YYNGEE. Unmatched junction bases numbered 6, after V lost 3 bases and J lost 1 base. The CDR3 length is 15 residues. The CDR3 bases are TGTGCCAGCAGCGGCGGGACAGGAGCTTCCTACGAGCAGTACTTC. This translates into CASSGGTGASYEQYF.

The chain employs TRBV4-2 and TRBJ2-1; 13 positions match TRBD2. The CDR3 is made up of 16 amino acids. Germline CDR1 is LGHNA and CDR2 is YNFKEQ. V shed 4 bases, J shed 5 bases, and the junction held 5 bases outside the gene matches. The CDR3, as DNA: TGTGCCAGCAGCCTCCGGACTAGCGGGGGAGACAATGAGCAGTTCTTC. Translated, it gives CASSLRTSGGDNEQFF.

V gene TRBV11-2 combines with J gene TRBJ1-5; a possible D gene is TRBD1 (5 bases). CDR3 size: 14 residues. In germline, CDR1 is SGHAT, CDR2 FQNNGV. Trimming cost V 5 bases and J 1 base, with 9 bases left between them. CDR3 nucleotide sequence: TGTGCCAGCAGCACAGGTGCGAGCAATCAGCCCCAGCATTTT. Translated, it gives CASSTGASNQPQHF.

DNA of the CDR3: TGCGCCAGCAGCCAAGATCGGGACGCCGGTCAGCCCCAGCATTTT. It codes for CASSQDRDAGQPQHF. V usage is TRBV4-3 and J usage is TRBJ1-5, with D tentatively TRBD1 (5 bases). Deletions cut 0 bases from V and 6 bases from J, with 12 bases between. The CDR3 length is 15 residues. Germline lookup yields CDR1 LGHNA and CDR2 YSLEER.

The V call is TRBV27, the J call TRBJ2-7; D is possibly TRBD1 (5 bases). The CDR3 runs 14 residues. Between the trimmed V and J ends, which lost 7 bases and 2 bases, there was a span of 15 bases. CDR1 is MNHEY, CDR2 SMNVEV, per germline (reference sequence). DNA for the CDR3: TGTGCCAGCACCCCCTCAGGGAATACCTACGAGCAGTACTTC. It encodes CASTPSGNTYEQYF.

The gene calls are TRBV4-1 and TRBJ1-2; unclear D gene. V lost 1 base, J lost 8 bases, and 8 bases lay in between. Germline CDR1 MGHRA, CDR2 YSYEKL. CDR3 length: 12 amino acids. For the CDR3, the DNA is TGCGCCAGCAGCCAAGGGGCTGGCGGCTACACCTTC. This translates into CASSQGAGGYTF.

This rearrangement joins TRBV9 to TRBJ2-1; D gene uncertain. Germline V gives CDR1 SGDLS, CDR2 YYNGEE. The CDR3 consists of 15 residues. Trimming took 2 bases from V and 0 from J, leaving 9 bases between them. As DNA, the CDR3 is TGTGCCAGCAGCGTTTCTCCGAGCTCCTACAATGAGCAGTTCTTC. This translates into CASSVSPSSYNEQFF.

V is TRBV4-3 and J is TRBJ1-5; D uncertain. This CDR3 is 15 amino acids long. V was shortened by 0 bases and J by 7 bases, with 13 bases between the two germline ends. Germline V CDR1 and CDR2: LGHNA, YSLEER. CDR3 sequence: CASSQDTGRHQPQHF. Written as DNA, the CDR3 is TGCGCCAGCAGCCAAGATACCGGGCGCCACCAGCCCCAGCATTTT.

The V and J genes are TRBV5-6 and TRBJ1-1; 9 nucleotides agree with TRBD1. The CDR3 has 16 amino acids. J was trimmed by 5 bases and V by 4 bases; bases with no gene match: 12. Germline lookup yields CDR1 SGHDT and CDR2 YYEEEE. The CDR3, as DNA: TGTGCCAGCAGCCCGCCGGGACAGGGTCACGAGACTGAAGCTTTCTTT. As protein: CASSPPGQGHETEAFF. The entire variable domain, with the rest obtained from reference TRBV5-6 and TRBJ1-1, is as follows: DAGVTQSPTHLIKTRGQQVTLRCSPKSGHDTVSWYQQALGQGPQFIFQYYEEEERQRGNFPDRFSGHQFPNYSSELNVNALLLGDSALYLCASSPPGQGHETEAFFGQGTRLTVV.